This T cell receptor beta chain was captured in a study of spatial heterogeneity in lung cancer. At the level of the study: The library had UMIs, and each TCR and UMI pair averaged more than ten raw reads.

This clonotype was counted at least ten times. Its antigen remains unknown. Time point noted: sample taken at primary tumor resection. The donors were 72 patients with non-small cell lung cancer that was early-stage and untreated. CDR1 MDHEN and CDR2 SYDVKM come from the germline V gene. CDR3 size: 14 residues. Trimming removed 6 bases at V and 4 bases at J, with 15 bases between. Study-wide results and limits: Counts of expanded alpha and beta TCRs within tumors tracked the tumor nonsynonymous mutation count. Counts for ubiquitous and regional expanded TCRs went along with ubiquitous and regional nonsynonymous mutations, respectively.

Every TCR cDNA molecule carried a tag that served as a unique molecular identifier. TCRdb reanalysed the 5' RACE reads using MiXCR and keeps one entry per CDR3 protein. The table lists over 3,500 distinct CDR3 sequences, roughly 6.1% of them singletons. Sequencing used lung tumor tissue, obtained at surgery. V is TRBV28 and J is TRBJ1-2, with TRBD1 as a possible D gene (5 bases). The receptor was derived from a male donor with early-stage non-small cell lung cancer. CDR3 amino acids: CASRAPGLLYGYTF. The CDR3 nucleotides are TGTGCCAGCAGAGCTCCGGGACTGCTCTATGGCTACACCTTC.